This T cell receptor beta chain was sequenced during a study of blood T cell repertoires in COVID-19. Study at large: Both acute and convalescent COVID-19 samples were obtained from the United States, Italy and Spain. T cells, B-cell-depleted T cells, or PBMCs supplied cDNA or gDNA.

Per the study methods: Amplification from reference gene primers served as the basis for estimated nucleated cell counts. TCRdb keeps only in-frame clones here, not all; method: immunoSEQ multiplex PCR. The DNA gave D and trimming, while V, J and clone size come from that table. The sample carries over 350,000 clones, 75% to 90% recorded once. The CDR3 runs 16 residues. CDR1 and CDR2 (germline): MNHEY, SMNVEV (reference sequence). V was pared by 6 bases and J by 8 bases, with 16 bases of the junction left unmatched. The chain employs TRBV27 and TRBJ2-1; 7 nucleotides line up with TRBD1. This clonotype originated in a woman between 25 and 40 years old with acute or convalescent COVID-19. The sequencing sample was made of peripheral blood. CDR3 nucleotide sequence: TGTGCCAGCAGCTCCCTTCGGACAGGAAATCGGTATGAGCAGTTCTTC. It yields the protein CASSSLRTGNRYEQFF.